The present T cell receptor beta chain was sequenced within a study of blood T cell repertoires in COVID-19. Authors' processing steps: Estimation of nucleated cell counts was performed using reference gene primer amplification. Sequenced by immunoSEQ multiplex PCR; TCRdb stores in-frame clones only, minus some. V and J calls and clone size are those listed in that table; D and trimming were worked out from the DNA. The sample includes about 480,000 clones, roughly 89% of them seen just once. Trimming removed 3 bases from V and 4 bases from J; junction bases left unmatched: 4. Per germline, CDR1 DFQATT and CDR2 SNEGSKA (reference sequence). The CDR3 covers 14 residues.

V usage is TRBV20-1 and J usage is TRBJ2-3, with 10 bases aligning to TRBD1. Sequencing used peripheral blood. The TCR sequence derives from a woman aged 25 to 39 with acute or convalescent COVID-19. This CDR3 reads CSASWDRGPDTQYF. The DNA of the CDR3 is TGCAGTGCTAGTTGGGACAGGGGACCAGATACGCAGTATTTT.